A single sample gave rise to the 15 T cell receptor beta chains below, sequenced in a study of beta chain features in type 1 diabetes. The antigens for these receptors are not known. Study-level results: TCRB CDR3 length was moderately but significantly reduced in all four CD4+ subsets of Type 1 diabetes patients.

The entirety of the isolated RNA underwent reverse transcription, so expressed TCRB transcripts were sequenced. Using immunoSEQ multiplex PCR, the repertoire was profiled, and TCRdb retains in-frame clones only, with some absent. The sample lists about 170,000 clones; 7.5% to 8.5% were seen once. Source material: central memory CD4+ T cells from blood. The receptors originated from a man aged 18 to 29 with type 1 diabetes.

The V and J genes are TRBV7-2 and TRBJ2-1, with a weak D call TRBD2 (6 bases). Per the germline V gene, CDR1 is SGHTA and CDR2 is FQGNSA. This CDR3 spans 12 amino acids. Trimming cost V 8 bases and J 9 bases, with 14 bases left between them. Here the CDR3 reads CASVGGDSEQFF. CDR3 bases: TGTGCCAGCGTCGGAGGGGATAGTGAGCAGTTCTTC.

The CDR3: CASSLASSLTDTQYF. Here the CDR3 DNA reads TGTGCCAGCAGCTTAGCCTCTAGCTTGACAGATACGCAGTATTTT. The J gene is TRBJ2-3, the V gene TRBV7-9; perhaps TRBD2 as D (5 bases). The germline V gene has CDR1 SEHNR and CDR2 FQNEAQ (reference sequence). The CDR3 length is 15 residues. V lost 0 bases and J 3 bases, leaving 10 bases between the germline ends. Full variable domain (rest looked up from reference TRBV7-9 and TRBJ2-3): DTGVSQNPRHKITKRGQNVTFRCDPISEHNRLYWYRQTLGQGPEFLTYFQNEAQLEKSRLLSDRFSAERPKGSFSTLEIQRTEQGDSAMYLCASSLASSLTDTQYFGPGTRLTVL.

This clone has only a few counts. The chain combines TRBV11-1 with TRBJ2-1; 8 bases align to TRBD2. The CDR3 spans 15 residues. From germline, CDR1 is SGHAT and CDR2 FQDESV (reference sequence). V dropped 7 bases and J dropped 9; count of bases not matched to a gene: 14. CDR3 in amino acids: CASTPRRAGVGEQFF. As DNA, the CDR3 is TGTGCCAGCACCCCACGTCGAGCGGGAGTTGGTGAGCAGTTCTTC.

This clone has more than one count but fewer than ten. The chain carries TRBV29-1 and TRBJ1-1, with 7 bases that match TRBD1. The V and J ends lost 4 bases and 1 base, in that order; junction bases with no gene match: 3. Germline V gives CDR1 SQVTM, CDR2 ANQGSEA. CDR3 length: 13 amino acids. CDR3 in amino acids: CSVAGQPNTEAFF. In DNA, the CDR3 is TGCAGCGTTGCGGGACAGCCGAACACTGAAGCTTTCTTT.

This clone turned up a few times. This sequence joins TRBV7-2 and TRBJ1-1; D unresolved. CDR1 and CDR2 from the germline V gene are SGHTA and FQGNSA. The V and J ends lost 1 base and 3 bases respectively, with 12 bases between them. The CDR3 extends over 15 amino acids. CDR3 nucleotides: TGTGCCAGCAGCTTAGGGGCAGGTTTCCACACTGAAGCTTTCTTT. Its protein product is CASSLGAGFHTEAFF.

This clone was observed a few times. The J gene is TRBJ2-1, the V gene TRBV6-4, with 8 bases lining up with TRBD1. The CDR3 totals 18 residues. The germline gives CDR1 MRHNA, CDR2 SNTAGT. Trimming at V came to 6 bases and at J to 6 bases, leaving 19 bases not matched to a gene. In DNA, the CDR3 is TGTGCCAGCAGAGCCAAGACAGGGGCCCCCTCCTGTCCCAATGAGCAGTTCTTC. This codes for CASRAKTGAPSCPNEQFF.

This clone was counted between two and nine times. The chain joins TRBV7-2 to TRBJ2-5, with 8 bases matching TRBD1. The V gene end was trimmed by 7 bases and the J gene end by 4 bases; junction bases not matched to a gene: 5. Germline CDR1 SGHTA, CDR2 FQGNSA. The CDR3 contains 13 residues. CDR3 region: CASTRDRGETQYF. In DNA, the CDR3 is TGTGCCAGCACCCGAGACAGGGGAGAGACCCAGTACTTC.

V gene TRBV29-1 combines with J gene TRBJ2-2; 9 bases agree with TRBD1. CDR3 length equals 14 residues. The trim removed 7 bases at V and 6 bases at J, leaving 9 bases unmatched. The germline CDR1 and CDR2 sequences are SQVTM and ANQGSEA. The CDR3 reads CSARGQGGAGELFF. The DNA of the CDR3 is TGCAGCGCCCGGGGACAGGGAGGTGCCGGGGAGCTGTTTTTT.

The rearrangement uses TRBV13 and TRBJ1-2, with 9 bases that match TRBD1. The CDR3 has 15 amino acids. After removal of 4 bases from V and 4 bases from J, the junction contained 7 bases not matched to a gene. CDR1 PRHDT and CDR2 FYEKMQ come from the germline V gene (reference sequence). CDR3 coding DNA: TGTGCCAGCAGCTCCCAGGACAGGGGTGCCTATGGCTACACCTTC. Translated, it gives CASSSQDRGAYGYTF.

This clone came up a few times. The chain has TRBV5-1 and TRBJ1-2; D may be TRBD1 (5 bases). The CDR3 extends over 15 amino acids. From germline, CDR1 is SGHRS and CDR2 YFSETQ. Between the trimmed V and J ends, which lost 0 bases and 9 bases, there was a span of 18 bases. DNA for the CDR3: TGCGCCAGCAGCTTGGCCCCGGCGGGGCAGGTGAGCTACACCTTC. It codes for CASSLAPAGQVSYTF.

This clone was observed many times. In DNA form, the CDR3 reads TGTGCCAGCAGCTCGAACGGGGGAGTTGCAGAGACCCAGTACTTC. Amino acids: CASSSNGGVAETQYF. This chain joins TRBV7-2 and TRBJ2-5, with D perhaps matching TRBD2 (6 bases). The CDR3 spans 15 residues. The V end lost 4 bases, the J end lost 4 bases, and 16 bases lay between the germline ends. Germline CDR1 is SGHTA and CDR2 is FQGNSA. Based on the CDR3 plus reference TRBV7-2 and TRBJ2-5, the full variable domain is GAGVSQSPSNKVTEKGKDVELRCDPISGHTALYWYRQSLGQGLEFLIYFQGNSAPDKSGLPSDRFSAERTGGSVSTLTIQRTQQEDSAVYLCASSSNGGVAETQYFGPGTRLLVL.

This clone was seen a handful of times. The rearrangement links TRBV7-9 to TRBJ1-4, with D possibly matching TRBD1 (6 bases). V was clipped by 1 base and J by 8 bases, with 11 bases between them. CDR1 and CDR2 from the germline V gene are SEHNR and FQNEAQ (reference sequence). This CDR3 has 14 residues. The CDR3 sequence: CASSLEGVGEKLFF. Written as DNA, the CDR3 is TGTGCCAGCAGCTTAGAGGGGGTTGGGGAAAAACTGTTTTTT. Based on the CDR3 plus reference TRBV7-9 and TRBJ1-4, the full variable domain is DTGVSQNPRHKITKRGQNVTFRCDPISEHNRLYWYRQTLGQGPEFLTYFQNEAQLEKSRLLSDRFSAERPKGSFSTLEIQRTEQGDSAMYLCASSLEGVGEKLFFGSGTQLSVL.

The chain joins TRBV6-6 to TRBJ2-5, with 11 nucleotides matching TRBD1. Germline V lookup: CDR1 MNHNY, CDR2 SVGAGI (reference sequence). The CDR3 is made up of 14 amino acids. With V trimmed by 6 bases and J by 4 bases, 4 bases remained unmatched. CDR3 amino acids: CASRAGQGAETQYF. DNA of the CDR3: TGTGCCAGCAGAGCCGGACAGGGGGCAGAGACCCAGTACTTC.

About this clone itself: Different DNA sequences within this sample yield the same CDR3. The CDR3 region has the DNA TGTGCCAGCAGCGGAGATAGCAATCAGCCCCAGCATTTT. Protein sequence: CASSGDSNQPQHF. The rearrangement links TRBV28 to TRBJ1-5; D is ambiguous. Germline lookup yields CDR1 MDHEN and CDR2 SYDVKM. This CDR3 has 13 amino acids. Trimming took 6 bases from V and 0 from J, leaving 6 bases between them.

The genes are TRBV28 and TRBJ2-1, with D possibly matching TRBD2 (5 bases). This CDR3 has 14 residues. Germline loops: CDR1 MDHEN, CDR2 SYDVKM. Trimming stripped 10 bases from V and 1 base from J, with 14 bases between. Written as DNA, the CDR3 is TGTGCCACCCTCCCGGGGTGGTCCTACAATGAGCAGTTCTTC. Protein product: CATLPGWSYNEQFF.